This TCR beta chain was sequenced for a study of a mutant IDH1 vaccine in newly diagnosed glioma. As to this clone: What it binds is unknown.

General study points: In roughly 93% of patients, immune responses induced by the vaccine occurred.

The data were produced by immunoSEQ multiplex PCR, yet TCRdb's version contains in-frame clones alone and is incomplete. The sample records tens of thousands of clones, less than 85% being singletons. Germline V gene lookup returns CDR1 SGHKS and CDR2 YYEKEE (reference sequence). This CDR3 spans 15 amino acids. The junction had 6 bases not matched to a gene; V was cut back by 1 base and J by 4 bases. Time point described: week 47, end of study. Each vaccine dose was 300 ug of mutant IDH1 20-mer peptide, with topical imiquimod. The sample consisted of PBMCs, taken from a glioma patient whose treatment included an IDH1 peptide vaccine. This receptor was identified in a young man with glioma. Some clones in this sample may be carry-over from other donors' samples. This sequence joins TRBV5-5 and TRBJ1-1, with 8 bases fitting TRBD1. Here the CDR3 reads CASSLLQGVVTEAFF. DNA of the CDR3: TGTGCCAGCAGCTTGTTACAGGGGGTAGTCACTGAAGCTTTCTTT. Based on the CDR3 plus reference TRBV5-5 and TRBJ1-1, the full variable domain is DAGVTQSPTHLIKTRGQQVTLRCSPISGHKSVSWYQQVLGQGPQFIFQYYEKEERGRGNFPDRFSARQFPNYSSELNVNALLLGDSALYLCASSLLQGVVTEAFFGQGTRLTVV.